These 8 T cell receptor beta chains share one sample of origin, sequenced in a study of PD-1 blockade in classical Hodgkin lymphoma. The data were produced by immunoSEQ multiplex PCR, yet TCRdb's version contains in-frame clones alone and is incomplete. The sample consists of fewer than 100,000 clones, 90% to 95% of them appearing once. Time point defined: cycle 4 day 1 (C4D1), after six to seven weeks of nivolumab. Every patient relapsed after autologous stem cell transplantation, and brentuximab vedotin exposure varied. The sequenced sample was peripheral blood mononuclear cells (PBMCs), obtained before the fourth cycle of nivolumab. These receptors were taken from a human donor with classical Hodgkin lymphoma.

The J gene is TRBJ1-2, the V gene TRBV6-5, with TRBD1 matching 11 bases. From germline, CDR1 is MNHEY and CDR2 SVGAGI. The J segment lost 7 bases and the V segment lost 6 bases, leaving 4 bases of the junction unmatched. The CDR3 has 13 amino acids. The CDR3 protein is CASSVGQGAGYTF. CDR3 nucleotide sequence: TGTGCCAGCAGCGTCGGACAGGGGGCTGGCTACACCTTC.

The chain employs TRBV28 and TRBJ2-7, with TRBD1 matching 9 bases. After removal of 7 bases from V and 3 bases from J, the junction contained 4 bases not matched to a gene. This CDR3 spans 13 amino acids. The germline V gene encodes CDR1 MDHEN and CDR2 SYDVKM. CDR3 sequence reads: CASKGTGIYEQYF. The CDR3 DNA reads TGTGCCAGCAAGGGGACAGGGATCTACGAGCAGTACTTC.

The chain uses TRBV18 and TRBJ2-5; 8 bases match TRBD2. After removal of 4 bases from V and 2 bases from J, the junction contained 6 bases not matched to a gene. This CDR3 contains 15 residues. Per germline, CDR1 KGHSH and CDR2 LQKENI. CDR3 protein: CASSRSGGEQETQYF. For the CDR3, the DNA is TGTGCCAGCTCACGGTCGGGAGGGGAACAAGAGACCCAGTACTTC.

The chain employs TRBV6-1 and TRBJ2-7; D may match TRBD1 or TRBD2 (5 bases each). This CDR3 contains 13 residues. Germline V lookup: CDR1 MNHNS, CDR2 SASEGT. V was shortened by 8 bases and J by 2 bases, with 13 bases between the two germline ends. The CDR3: CASRTGLTYEQYF. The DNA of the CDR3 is TGTGCCAGCCGGACGGGGCTAACCTACGAGCAGTACTTC.

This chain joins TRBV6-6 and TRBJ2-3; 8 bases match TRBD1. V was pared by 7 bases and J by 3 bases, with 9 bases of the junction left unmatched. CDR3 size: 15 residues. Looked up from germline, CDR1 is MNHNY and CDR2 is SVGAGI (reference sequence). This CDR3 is CASNPRGLSTDTQYF. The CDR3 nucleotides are TGTGCCAGCAATCCCAGGGGGCTTAGTACAGATACGCAGTATTTT.

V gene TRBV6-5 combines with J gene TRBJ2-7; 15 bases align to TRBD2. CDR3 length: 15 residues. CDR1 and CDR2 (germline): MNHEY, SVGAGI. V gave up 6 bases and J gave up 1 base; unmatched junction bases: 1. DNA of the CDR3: TGTGCCAGCAGAGGACTAGCGGGAGGGTCCTACGAGCAGTACTTC. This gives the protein CASRGLAGGSYEQYF.

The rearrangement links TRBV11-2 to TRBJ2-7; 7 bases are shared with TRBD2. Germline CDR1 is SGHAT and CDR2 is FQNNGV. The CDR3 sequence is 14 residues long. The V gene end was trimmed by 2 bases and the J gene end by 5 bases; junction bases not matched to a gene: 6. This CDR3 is CASSLWGGNHEQYF. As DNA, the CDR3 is TGTGCCAGCAGCTTATGGGGGGGGAACCACGAGCAGTACTTC.

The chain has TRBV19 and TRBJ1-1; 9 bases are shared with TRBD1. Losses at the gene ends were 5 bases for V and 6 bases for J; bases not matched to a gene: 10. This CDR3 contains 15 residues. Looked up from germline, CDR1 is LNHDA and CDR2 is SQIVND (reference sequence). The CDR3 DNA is TGTGCCAGTAGTTGGCCCACAGGGGGCACGGCTGAAGCTTTCTTT. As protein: CASSWPTGGTAEAFF.